This is a list of T cell receptor beta chains from one sample in a study of T-cell reconstitution after alpha-beta-depleted transplantation in children. Via MiXCR, TCRdb re-called the PCR reads, giving one row per CDR3 protein. Here the sample spans hundreds of thousands of distinct CDR3 sequences, roughly 15% being singletons. Sample: PBMCs, mostly from graft donor cells, taken 360 days after TCRalphabeta/CD19-depleted stem cell transplant. These receptors came from a male patient aged 10 to 17 who had a stem cell transplant for acute lymphoblastic leukemia, so the T cells may come from the graft donor. CDR3s include the opening cysteine and the closing phenylalanine or tryptophan. Fields, in order: J gene, CDR3 length, D gene, V gene, clone size, CDR3 DNA, CDR3 protein. The D gene is left open where the match is weak. Some rows have no size entry. The others give once, few or many, or a class for an expanded clone.

TRBJ1-2 | 15 | TRBD1 | TRBV10-3 | NA | TGTGCCATCAGTGAGCAGGGACAGGGGAACTATGGCTACACCTTC | CAISEQGQGNYGYTF
TRBJ1-5 | 9 | NA | TRBV21-1 | many | TGTGGGCAGCTACAGCCCCAGCATTTT | CGQLQPQHF
TRBJ2-7 | 13 | NA | TRBV29-1 | NA | TGCAGCGTTGAATTGCAGGCCCACTACGAGCAGTACTTC | CSVELQAHYEQYF
TRBJ2-7 | 15 | NA | TRBV5-1 | NA | TGCGCCAGCAGCCCTGACCCGGGACTTTCCTACGAGCAGTACTTC | CASSPDPGLSYEQYF
TRBJ1-4 | 15 | TRBD1 | TRBV4-2 | NA | TGTGCCAGCAGCCAAGCCGGGACAGGGGGGGAGAAACTGTTTTTT | CASSQAGTGGEKLFF
TRBJ2-5 | 14 | NA | TRBV2 | few | TGTGCCAGCAGTGGAGTAGCGGCAGAAGAGACCCAGTACTTC | CASSGVAAEETQYF
TRBJ2-7 | 14 | TRBD2 | TRBV5-1 | few | TGCGCCAGCAGCCCAGAGCGGGAGCCCTACGAGCAGTACTTC | CASSPEREPYEQYF
TRBJ2-1 | 15 | NA | TRBV12-3/TRBV12-4 | many | TGTGCCAGCAGTAGGGACTTGGGGGTCTACAATGAGCAGTTCTTC | CASSRDLGVYNEQFF
TRBJ2-1 | 16 | TRBD2 | TRBV5-1 | few | TGCGCCAGCAGGGCTCCCGGGACTAGTTCCTACAATGAGCAGTTCTTC | CASRAPGTSSYNEQFF
TRBJ2-7 | 18 | TRBD2 | TRBV5-1 | few | TGCGCCAGCAGCTTGGCCGTAGCGGGAGGGTATGTATTCCACGAGCAGTACTTC | CASSLAVAGGYVFHEQYF
TRBJ1-6 | 15 | TRBD1 | TRBV2 | many | TGTGCCAGCATTCGGACAGGGGGTCCTAATTCACCCCTCCACTTT | CASIRTGGPNSPLHF
TRBJ1-1 | 15 | NA | TRBV5-1 | few | TGCGCCAGCAGCTTGGATCCGGGAGGTGTGCCTGAAGCTTTCTTT | CASSLDPGGVPEAFF
TRBJ2-7 | 15 | TRBD2 | TRBV9 | NA | TGTGCCAGCAGCCCCGGGACTAGCGACCCCTACGAGCAGTACTTC | CASSPGTSDPYEQYF
TRBJ2-1 | 16 | NA | TRBV7-8 | few | TGTGCCAGCAGCTCCCTAGTGGCCCTGAAACCCGACGGGCAGTTCTTC | CASSSLVALKPDGQFF
TRBJ2-1 | 17 | TRBD2 | TRBV7-8 | NA | TGTGCCAGCAGCTTCCCTTTCCGCCTAGCGGGAGGTGGCGAGCAGTTCTTC | CASSFPFRLAGGGEQFF
TRBJ2-1 | 14 | TRBD2 | TRBV29-1 | few | TGCAGCGTTGTAAGGAACGGGGGGCGGGAGGGGCAGTTCTTC | CSVVRNGGREGQFF
TRBJ2-7 | 16 | NA | TRBV5-1 | NA | TGCGCCAGCAGCTTGGAACAGGGACTGGCCTCCTACGAGCAGTACTTC | CASSLEQGLASYEQYF
TRBJ2-3 | 13 | NA | TRBV7-2 | many | TGTGCCAGCAGCTTGCGGCGCACAGATACGCAGTATTTT | CASSLRRTDTQYF
TRBJ1-1 | 14 | NA | TRBV3-1 | many | TGTGCCAGCAGCCAGGGACAACTGAACACTGAAGCTTTCTTT | CASSQGQLNTEAFF
TRBJ2-2 | 13 | NA | TRBV5-1 | many | TGCGCCAGCAGACTAGCTGGTACCGGGGAGCTGTTTTTT | CASRLAGTGELFF
TRBJ2-1 | 16 | TRBD2 | TRBV5-1 | few | TGCGCCAGCAGCTTGGCCGGGCTAGCGGACTACAATGAGCAGTTCTTC | CASSLAGLADYNEQFF
TRBJ2-7 | 14 | NA | TRBV5-6 | few | TGTGCCAGCACCCCCCCAGGGGCCCAATACGAGCAGTACTTC | CASTPPGAQYEQYF
TRBJ2-1 | 14 | TRBD2 | TRBV11-3 | many | TGTGCCAGCAGCCCCAGCGGGAGCTACAATGAGCAGTTCTTC | CASSPSGSYNEQFF
TRBJ2-3 | 15 | NA | TRBV7-3 | few | TGTGCCAGCAGCCAGCTTGGCGGCTACACAGATACGCAGTATTTT | CASSQLGGYTDTQYF
TRBJ1-6 | 16 | TRBD1 | TRBV5-1 | NA | TGCGCCAGCAGCCTATCGACAGGGCGTCGTAATTCACCCCTCCACTTT | CASSLSTGRRNSPLHF
TRBJ2-2 | 14 | NA | TRBV29-1 | many | TGCAGCGTTGTTCCGGGAGACGTCACCGGGGAGCTGTTTTTT | CSVVPGDVTGELFF
TRBJ1-1 | 10 | NA | TRBV20-1 | NA | TGCAGTGCTAGAGCCTGGGACCACCTCTTT | CSARAWDHLF
TRBJ2-1 | 13 | NA | TRBV29-1 | few | TGCAGCGTTGGACTAGTCGGCTACAATGAGCAGTTCTTC | CSVGLVGYNEQFF
TRBJ2-1 | 16 | NA | TRBV4-1 | few | TGCGCCAGCAGTCGGACTGTATCCAGCTCCTACAATGAGCAGTTCTTC | CASSRTVSSSYNEQFF
TRBJ2-5 | 15 | NA | TRBV5-1 | few | TGCGCCAGCAGCTCGTTACCGGGACACCAAGAGACCCAGTACTTC | CASSSLPGHQETQYF
TRBJ1-1 | 13 | TRBD1 | TRBV7-3 | NA | TGTGCCAGCAGCTACTCTACAGGGGGGGTAGCTTTCTTT | CASSYSTGGVAFF
TRBJ2-2 | 13 | NA | TRBV12-3/TRBV12-4 | many | TGTGCCAGCAGGGGCAGGACCACCGGGGAGCTGTTTTTT | CASRGRTTGELFF
TRBJ1-2 | 14 | TRBD1 | TRBV6-1 | NA | TGTGCCAGCAGGACAGGGGCGGGGGGCTATGGCTACACCTTC | CASRTGAGGYGYTF
TRBJ2-1 | 14 | NA | TRBV20-1 | NA | TGCAGTGCTAGAGATACTAAACTTTACAATGAGCAGTTCTTC | CSARDTKLYNEQFF
TRBJ2-2 | 13 | NA | TRBV29-1 | few | TGCAGCGTTGGGGGCAGGACCACCGGGGAGCTGTTTTTT | CSVGGRTTGELFF
TRBJ2-2 | 15 | NA | TRBV27 | few | TGTGCCAGCACCGGGGGGCTGAGGGTGACCGGGGAGCTGTTTTTT | CASTGGLRVTGELFF
TRBJ2-7 | 15 | NA | TRBV20-1 | few | TGCAGTGCAAATCCGGGGCAGGACAAGGCCTACGAGCAGTACTTC | CSANPGQDKAYEQYF
TRBJ2-6 | 20 | TRBD1 | TRBV5-1 | few | TGCGCCAGCAGCCTACGTCGACAGGGGTCCCTTCTCTCTGGGGCCAACGTCCTGACTTTC | CASSLRRQGSLLSGANVLTF
TRBJ2-1 | 15 | TRBD1 | TRBV24-1 | many | TGTGCCACCAGTGACCGGGACAGGGGGAGCAATGAGCAGTTCTTC | CATSDRDRGSNEQFF
TRBJ2-5 | 14 | TRBD2 | TRBV7-2 | few | TGTGCCAGCAGCACGGGAGGGGTAGATGAGACCCAGTACTTC | CASSTGGVDETQYF
TRBJ2-7 | 14 | NA | TRBV5-1 | NA | TGCGCCAGCAGCTTAAGTGGCCCTCCTTACGAGCAGTACTTC | CASSLSGPPYEQYF
TRBJ2-7 | 13 | NA | TRBV4-1 | many | TGCGCCAGCAGCCAGTGGGCGTCCTACGAGCAGTACTTC | CASSQWASYEQYF
TRBJ2-1 | 16 | NA | TRBV11-2 | NA | TGTGCCAGCAGCGCTCGGCTTGATGGACGGTACAATGAGCAGTTCTTC | CASSARLDGRYNEQFF
TRBJ2-6 | 17 | NA | TRBV12-3/TRBV12-4 | NA | TGTGCCAGCAGTTTAGGGGGGTTCGACTCTGGGGCCAACGTCCTGACTTTC | CASSLGGFDSGANVLTF
TRBJ2-2 | 15 | NA | TRBV15 | NA | TGTGCCACCAGCCCTAGGAGGGAAGATACCGGGGAGCTGTTTTTT | CATSPRREDTGELFF
TRBJ2-3 | 17 | TRBD2 | TRBV6-2/TRBV6-3 | NA | TGTGCCAGCAGTTCCCTCGACCGCGGGAGGACCACAGATACGCAGTATTTT | CASSSLDRGRTTDTQYF
TRBJ1-3 | 15 | NA | TRBV7-3 | NA | TGTGCCAGCAGCCCCCAAACGCGCTCTGGAAACACCATATATTTT | CASSPQTRSGNTIYF